The clone carrying this T cell receptor beta chain has more than one count but fewer than ten. V gave up 2 bases and J gave up 8 bases; unmatched junction bases: 5. This CDR3 is built from 15 residues. CDR1 is SGHDN, CDR2 FVKESK, per germline. This entry comes from a study of response to subunit inactivated influenza vaccine. TCRdb re-derived calls from the RT-PCR reads in MiXCR, one entry per CDR3 protein. The table has about 700,000 distinct CDR3 sequences, about 14% seen once. This TCR came from a man aged 45-65 years who received an inactivated influenza vaccine. The specimen comprised PBMCs from blood, sampled 14 days before vaccination. V usage is TRBV14 and J usage is TRBJ1-4; 10 nucleotides line up with TRBD1. CDR3 DNA sequence: TGTGCCAGCAGCCAACGGACAGGGGGACGAGAAAAACTGTTTTTT. Its translation: CASSQRTGGREKLFF.